This T cell receptor beta chain derives from a study of T cells after posttransplantation cyclophosphamide. Trimming cost V 3 bases and J 3 bases, with 3 bases left between them. This CDR3 contains 11 residues. The germline gives CDR1 MNHNS, CDR2 SASEGT. Study results and caveats: Later blood repertoires were often dominated by clones from the donor CD8+ memory compartment. TRB overlap between skin or GI tissue T cells and blood was limited.

Produced via immunoSEQ multiplex PCR; TCRdb's table is partial and in-frame only. This sample includes tens of thousands of clones with no singletons; its ten biggest clones take up roughly 6.4%. This clone showed up many times. The antigen is undetermined. The clonotype was recovered from a man under 40 in good health and a related stem cell transplant donor. The rearrangement uses TRBV6-1 and TRBJ2-7; D remains unclear. Sequenced material: PBMCs. In DNA form, the CDR3 reads TGTGCCAGCAGTGATTACTACGAGCAGTACTTC. It specifies CASSDYYEQYF.